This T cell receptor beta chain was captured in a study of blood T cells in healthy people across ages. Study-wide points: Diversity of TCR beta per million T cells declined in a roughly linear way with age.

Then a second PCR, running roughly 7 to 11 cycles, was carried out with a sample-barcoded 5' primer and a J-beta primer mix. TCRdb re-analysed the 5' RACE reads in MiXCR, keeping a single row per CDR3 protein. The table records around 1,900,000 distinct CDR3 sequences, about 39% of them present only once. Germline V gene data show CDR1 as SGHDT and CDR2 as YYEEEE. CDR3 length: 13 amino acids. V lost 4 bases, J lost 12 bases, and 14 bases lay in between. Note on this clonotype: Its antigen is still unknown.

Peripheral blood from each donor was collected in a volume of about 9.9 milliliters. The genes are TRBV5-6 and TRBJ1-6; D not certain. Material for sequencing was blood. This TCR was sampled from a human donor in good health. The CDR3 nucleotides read TGTGCCAGCAGCCTGGGAAGAGGTCGACCCCTCCACTTT. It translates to CASSLGRGRPLHF.